This T cell receptor (beta chain) was recorded in a study of blood T cell repertoires in COVID-19. Study information: Acute and convalescent COVID-19 specimens originated in the United States, Italy and Spain. T cells, B-cell-depleted T cells, or PBMCs supplied cDNA or gDNA.

Germline V CDR1 and CDR2: KGHDR, SFDVKD. CDR3 length: 15 residues. Trimming cost V 3 bases and J 1 base; bases outside gene matches: 4. In the original analysis: Scientists estimated how many nucleated cells there were by amplifying reference gene primers. The data were produced by immunoSEQ multiplex PCR, yet TCRdb's version contains in-frame clones alone and is incomplete. The DNA gave D and trimming, while V, J and clone size come from that table. The data hold approximately 180,000 clones, with approximately 90% observed a single time. The clonotype was recovered from a man aged 50-59 years with acute or convalescent COVID-19. Sequencing was done on a sample of peripheral blood. The rearrangement joins TRBV24-1 to TRBJ2-5; 7 bases match TRBD1. The CDR3 loop is CATSDPGTVQETQYF. Here the CDR3 DNA reads TGTGCCACCAGTGATCCCGGGACAGTCCAAGAGACCCAGTACTTC.